The 25 T cell receptor beta chains in this list originate from one sample, sequenced in a study of PD-1 blockade in classical Hodgkin lymphoma. Time point: newly diagnosed, previously untreated cHL patient sample. The protocol was immunoSEQ multiplex PCR, while the TCRdb copy is restricted to in-frame clones and leaves out a portion. The top ten hold about 2.8% of the sample, which has roughly 70,000 clones, over 85% seen once. Sequencing was carried out using peripheral blood mononuclear cells (PBMCs). The receptors were sampled from a human donor with classical Hodgkin lymphoma.

V and J are TRBV28 and TRBJ1-3, with D possibly TRBD1 on 5 matching bases. CDR1 and CDR2 from the germline V gene are MDHEN and SYDVKM. This CDR3 has 15 residues. Trimming took 5 bases from V and 8 from J, leaving 19 bases between them. The CDR3 protein is CASSEINLRGDTIYF. The DNA of the CDR3 is TGTGCCAGCAGTGAAATCAACCTTCGGGGGGACACCATATATTTT.

This chain connects TRBV4-1 to TRBJ2-2; the D gene is possibly TRBD1 (6 bases). The CDR3 runs 14 residues. V shed 6 bases and J shed 8 bases, with 16 bases lying between them. Germline V gene sequence: CDR1 MGHRA, CDR2 YSYEKL. The CDR3 DNA sequence: TGCGCCAGCAGACCCAACAGGGAACCGGGGGAGCTGTTTTTT. As protein: CASRPNREPGELFF.

The V call is TRBV6-1, the J call TRBJ1-3; 10 positions agree with TRBD1. Germline assignment: CDR1 MNHNS and CDR2 SASEGT. The CDR3 loop spans 14 amino acids. V was pared by 6 bases and J by 6 bases, with 5 bases of the junction left unmatched. The CDR3 spells CASRGQGVANTIYF. CDR3 nucleotides: TGTGCCAGCAGAGGACAGGGGGTAGCAAACACCATATATTTT.

The V call is TRBV28, the J call TRBJ1-2; D possibly corresponds to TRBD1 (6 bases). V lost 6 bases, J lost 2 bases, and 16 bases lay in between. This CDR3 contains 15 residues. CDR1 is MDHEN, CDR2 SYDVKM, per germline. As DNA, the CDR3 is TGTGCCAGCAGCTCCTCCGCCACAGGGAACTATGGCTACACCTTC. Translated: CASSSSATGNYGYTF.

The J gene is TRBJ2-2, the V gene TRBV5-1; 8 bases match TRBD1. The V gene end was trimmed by 5 bases and the J gene end by 7 bases; junction bases not matched to a gene: 10. The CDR3 is 15 residues long. CDR1 and CDR2 from the germline V gene are SGHRS and YFSETQ. The CDR3 reads CASRPGQGPGGELFF. In DNA form, the CDR3 reads TGCGCCAGCAGACCCGGACAGGGCCCCGGCGGGGAGCTGTTTTTT.

A few counts support this clone. The rearrangement joins TRBV6-6 to TRBJ1-4, with a tentative D call TRBD1 (6 bases). The CDR3 runs to 13 residues. Trimming left V 0 bases short and J 8 bases short, with 7 bases between. From germline, CDR1 is MNHNY and CDR2 SVGAGI (reference sequence). CDR3 sequence: CASSYSTGEKLFF. CDR3 coding DNA: TGTGCCAGCAGTTACTCGACAGGCGAAAAACTGTTTTTT.

V usage is TRBV6-5 and J usage is TRBJ1-1; TRBD1 aligns across 10 bases. V shed 4 bases and J 6 bases; nucleotides not matched to a gene: 5. Germline CDR1 reads MNHEY; CDR2 reads SVGAGI. The length of the CDR3 is 14 residues. As DNA, the CDR3 is TGTGCCAGCAGTTTAGGACAGGGGGTCGCTGAAGCTTTCTTT. Translation: CASSLGQGVAEAFF.

The chain joins TRBV10-3 to TRBJ1-5; D uncertain. This CDR3 contains 18 residues. Per germline, CDR1 ENHRY and CDR2 SYGVKD. Trimming pared 0 bases from V and 1 base from J, leaving 16 bases between. The CDR3: CAISESTRGGGSNQPQHF. DNA for the CDR3: TGTGCCATCAGTGAGTCGACTCGGGGAGGAGGAAGCAATCAGCCCCAGCATTTT.

The chain is built from TRBV5-1 and TRBJ2-3; 8 nucleotides match TRBD2. Per germline, CDR1 SGHRS and CDR2 YFSETQ. The V and J ends lost 4 bases and 3 bases, in that order; junction bases with no gene match: 4. CDR3 size: 14 residues. The CDR3 is CASSPVAGTDTQYF. DNA of the CDR3: TGCGCCAGCAGCCCCGTAGCGGGGACAGATACGCAGTATTTT. Supplemented by reference TRBV5-1 and TRBJ2-3, the full variable domain reads KAGVTQTPRYLIKTRGQQVTLSCSPISGHRSVSWYQQTPGQGLQFLFEYFSETQRNKGNFPGRFSGRQFSNSRSEMNVSTLELGDSALYLCASSPVAGTDTQYFGPGTRLTVL.

This clone was observed a single time. The CDR3 DNA reads TGCGCCAGCAGCCAAGATCTGAAACAGTCAGGTGGCTACACCTTC. Translating it yields CASSQDLKQSGGYTF. The chain uses TRBV4-3 and TRBJ1-2, with D hard to call. The CDR3 totals 15 residues. V was clipped by 0 bases and J by 7 bases, with 15 bases between them. CDR1 LGHNA and CDR2 YSLEER come from the germline V gene.

The V and J genes are TRBV27 and TRBJ1-1; 8 bases map to TRBD1. Trimming took 3 bases from V and 0 from J; bases not matched to a gene: 9. There are 17 residues in the CDR3. Germline assignment: CDR1 MNHEY and CDR2 SMNVEV (reference sequence). Here the CDR3 DNA reads TGTGCCAGCAGTTTGGGCAGGGGGCGATTGATGAACACTGAAGCTTTCTTT. This sequence encodes CASSLGRGRLMNTEAFF.

J is TRBJ1-1 and V is TRBV30, with D tentatively TRBD1 (5 bases). The V gene's germline CDR1 is GTSNPN and CDR2 SVGIG (reference sequence). The germline V and J ends were trimmed by 2 bases and 10 bases, with 11 bases remaining between them. The CDR3 length is 11 residues. CDR3 bases: TGTGCCTGGAGTAGTCTAAGGGGAGCTTTCTTT. This gives the protein CAWSSLRGAFF.

This rearrangement joins TRBV10-3 to TRBJ1-4; tentatively, D is TRBD1 (5 bases). Germline CDR1 is ENHRY and CDR2 is SYGVKD. The CDR3 extends over 15 amino acids. Trimming removed 6 bases from V and 3 bases from J, with 14 bases in between. CDR3 DNA sequence: TGTGCCATCAGCCCCTCAAGACAGTCTAATGAAAAACTGTTTTTT. This gives the protein CAISPSRQSNEKLFF.

The CDR3 region is CASGLFGVHGETQYF. In DNA, the CDR3 is TGTGCCAGCGGGTTATTTGGCGTGCATGGGGAGACCCAGTACTTC. This chain links TRBV5-4 with TRBJ2-5; D uncertain. This CDR3 is built from 15 residues. The germline V and J ends were trimmed by 7 bases and 5 bases, with 21 bases remaining between them. Germline CDR1 is SGHNT and CDR2 is YYREEE (reference sequence).

The rearrangement links TRBV6-5 to TRBJ2-7; TRBD1 matches 9 bases. CDR3 length: 16 amino acids. The germline V gene has CDR1 MNHEY and CDR2 SVGAGI. J lost 4 bases, V lost 2 bases, and 9 bases had no gene match. CDR3 bases: TGTGCCAGCAGTTACCTCCTGACAGGGGGAAAGTACGAGCAGTACTTC. Its protein is CASSYLLTGGKYEQYF.

The rearrangement links TRBV27 to TRBJ2-1; D may be TRBD2 (6 bases). The V gene lost 5 bases and the J gene lost 6 bases, with 17 bases spanning the gap. Looked up from germline, CDR1 is MNHEY and CDR2 is SMNVEV (reference sequence). CDR3 size: 15 residues. CDR3 in amino acids: CASSLPALGSNEQFF. The CDR3 bases are TGTGCCAGCAGTCTCCCCGCTCTCGGGAGCAATGAGCAGTTCTTC.

The J gene is TRBJ2-5, the V gene TRBV5-1; D is ambiguous. Germline-derived CDR1 and CDR2 are SGHRS and YFSETQ. The CDR3 runs 14 residues. Trimming cost V 2 bases and J 2 bases, with 10 bases left between them. CDR3 sequence: CASSFSGWQETQYF. The CDR3 region has the DNA TGCGCCAGCAGCTTTTCAGGATGGCAAGAGACCCAGTACTTC.

The chain employs TRBV5-1 and TRBJ1-2; weak D call: TRBD1 (5 bases). In germline, CDR1 is SGHRS, CDR2 YFSETQ. This CDR3 region has 12 residues. V shed 0 bases and J shed 6 bases, with 6 bases lying between them. CDR3 amino acids: CASSLAGHGYTF. In DNA form, the CDR3 reads TGCGCCAGCAGCTTGGCAGGGCATGGCTACACCTTC.

This clone appeared once. V is TRBV19 and J is TRBJ1-2, with D unresolved. CDR1 and CDR2 from the germline V gene are LNHDA and SQIVND (reference sequence). V was clipped by 3 bases and J by 3 bases, with 14 bases between them. This CDR3 spans 15 amino acids. CDR3 loop: CASSIGSSGDYGYTF. DNA of the CDR3: TGTGCCAGTAGTATTGGCAGCTCCGGGGACTATGGCTACACCTTC.

The chain carries TRBV5-1 and TRBJ2-1; TRBD2 matches at 14 bases. Germline trimming cut 4 bases from V and 1 base from J; bases unmatched to any gene: 10. Germline V gives CDR1 SGHRS, CDR2 YFSETQ. The length of the CDR3 is 19 residues. The CDR3 protein is CASSPTGTSGSQSYNEQFF. The CDR3, as DNA: TGCGCCAGCAGCCCGACAGGGACTAGCGGGAGTCAGTCCTACAATGAGCAGTTCTTC.

The chain uses TRBV6-5 and TRBJ1-4, with a possible D match to TRBD1 (6 bases). The germline V gene encodes CDR1 MNHEY and CDR2 SVGAGI. Trimming left V 4 bases short and J 5 bases short, with 14 bases between. This CDR3 comprises 15 residues. The CDR3 nucleotides are TGTGCCAGCAGTTCTACAGGGATGCGGAATGAAAAACTGTTTTTT. Its protein product is CASSSTGMRNEKLFF.

The chain couples TRBV6-5 to TRBJ1-4, with 10 bases identical to TRBD1. The CDR3 is 15 amino acids. After removal of 6 bases from V and 7 bases from J, the junction contained 8 bases not matched to a gene. Germline V gene lookup returns CDR1 MNHEY and CDR2 SVGAGI. In DNA form, the CDR3 reads TGTGCCAGCAGGATGACCGGGACAGGGGCTGAAAAACTGTTTTTT. It yields the protein CASRMTGTGAEKLFF.

This chain connects TRBV6-5 to TRBJ1-1; a weak D match, TRBD1 (6 bases). This CDR3 has 14 residues. Per germline, CDR1 MNHEY and CDR2 SVGAGI. Trimming stripped 4 bases from V and 3 bases from J, with 12 bases between. CDR3 DNA: TGTGCCAGCAGTTTTTCCCCAGGGGACACTGAAGCTTTCTTT. Protein: CASSFSPGDTEAFF.

The chain recombines TRBV6-1 with TRBJ2-7; 9 bases map to TRBD1. In germline, CDR1 is MNHNS, CDR2 SASEGT. V gave up 7 bases and J gave up 3 bases; unmatched junction bases: 10. The CDR3 loop spans 15 amino acids. This CDR3 is CASNPQTGGIYEQYF. The CDR3, as DNA: TGTGCCAGCAACCCTCAGACAGGGGGGATCTACGAGCAGTACTTC.

V gene TRBV6-5 combines with J gene TRBJ2-7; D possibly corresponds to TRBD1 (5 bases). Trimming took 2 bases from V and 3 from J, leaving 11 bases between them. Germline CDR1 reads MNHEY; CDR2 reads SVGAGI. The CDR3 is 14 residues long. The DNA for the CDR3 is TGTGCCAGCAGTTACGGCGACAGACTCTACGAGCAGTACTTC. This codes for CASSYGDRLYEQYF.